This paragraph covers one T cell receptor beta chain sequence. V was shortened by 2 bases and J by 3 bases, with 20 bases between the two germline ends. Per the germline V gene, CDR1 is GTSNPN and CDR2 is SVGIG (reference sequence). This CDR3 contains 16 residues. The data derive from a study of blood T cell repertoires in COVID-19. The overall study: There were acute and convalescent COVID-19 samples, and they came from the United States, Italy and Spain. PBMCs, B-cell-depleted T cells, or T cells were the source of the cDNA or gDNA that made up the material.

In the authors' workflow: Amplified reference gene primers provided the basis for estimating nucleated cell counts. The method was immunoSEQ multiplex PCR; TCRdb's version includes in-frame clones alone and lacks a portion of them. The V and J calls and clone size were taken over from that table, and D and trimming were inferred from the DNA. This table holds about 220,000 clones, roughly 80% found once. This TCR derives from a human donor in a cohort sampled during active COVID-19. The V and J genes are TRBV30 and TRBJ2-7; D not resolved. The sequenced sample consisted of peripheral blood. In nucleotides, the CDR3 is TGTGCCTGGAGTCCCCTGGGTAGTTACAGAGTCTACGAGCAGTACTTC. It encodes CAWSPLGSYRVYEQYF.